This TCR beta chain was captured in a study of T cells in Graves' hyperthyroidism and ophthalmopathy. V trimming: 5 bases; J trimming: 5 bases; junction bases outside the gene matches: 14. This CDR3 contains 16 residues. Per the germline V gene, CDR1 is LNHNV and CDR2 is YYDKDF (reference sequence). RNA transcripts yielded amplified TCR beta CDR3 regions. HTBI primers were used for first-round RT-PCR of the TCR CDR3. TCRdb recomputed calls from the multiplex PCR reads with MiXCR, one row per CDR3 protein. The sample carries under 300,000 distinct CDR3 sequences, approximately 14% recorded once. The table lists this clonotype with a few counts.

The receptor's source is a woman between 35 and 50 years old with Graves' hyperthyroidism that later progressed to Graves' ophthalmopathy. The gene calls are TRBV15 and TRBJ2-7; 8 bases are a match to TRBD2. Input material: blood. This chain's CDR3 is CATSSSPGTRSHEQYF. CDR3 in DNA: TGTGCCACCAGCTCCTCCCCCGGGACTAGGTCCCACGAGCAGTACTTC.